The 10 T cell receptor beta chains given below trace back to one sample, sequenced in a study of shared clonotypes between healthy human individuals. The naive CD8 population came from CD45RO-negative cells selected for CCR7, without terminally differentiated effector memory CD45RA+ cells. The repertoire was sequenced with immunoSEQ multiplex PCR; TCRdb's copy has only in-frame clones and lacks some. The sample contains about 2 million clones, roughly 94% of which appear only once. Specimen: naive CD8+ T cells sorted from blood. Receptors originate from a man aged 18 to 30 in good health.

The chain links TRBV27 to TRBJ2-2; D may be TRBD1 (5 bases). The germline V gene has CDR1 MNHEY and CDR2 SMNVEV (reference sequence). This CDR3 spans 13 amino acids. The V and J ends lost 6 bases and 7 bases respectively, with 12 bases between them. The CDR3 region has the DNA TGTGCCAGCAGAACAGGACGCGGCGGGGAGCTGTTTTTT. Translation gives CASRTGRGGELFF.

As for this clone: The sample carries other DNA sequences with the same CDR3. The V and J genes are TRBV6-1 and TRBJ1-4; D not certain. The CDR3 contains 13 residues. The V end lost 1 base, the J end lost 6 bases, and 6 bases lay between the germline ends. Germline values: CDR1 MNHNS, CDR2 SASEGT. DNA for the CDR3: TGTGCCAGCAGTGAAGGATTAGATGAAAAACTGTTTTTT. This sequence encodes CASSEGLDEKLFF.

This clone was recorded once. The chain has TRBV4-1 and TRBJ1-4, with D maybe TRBD1 (6 bases). The V end was cut by 0 bases, the J end by 7 bases, with 9 bases between. CDR1 is MGHRA, CDR2 YSYEKL, per germline. This CDR3 has 14 amino acids. For the CDR3, the DNA is TGCGCCAGCAGCCAAGATTCGGGGGCTGAAAAACTGTTTTTT. This encodes CASSQDSGAEKLFF.

The gene calls are TRBV7-9 and TRBJ2-7, with D possibly being TRBD2 (5 bases). From germline, CDR1 is SEHNR and CDR2 FQNEAQ (reference sequence). This CDR3 spans 14 amino acids. The V and J ends lost 3 bases and 2 bases respectively, with 11 bases between them. The DNA of the CDR3 is TGTGCCAGCAGCTTTGTCGGGATTCCCTACGAGCAGTACTTC. It translates to CASSFVGIPYEQYF.

The V and J genes are TRBV7-9 and TRBJ1-1, with no clear D. The CDR3 is 12 residues long. The ends were cut back, 5 bases at V and 5 bases at J, with 9 bases in the middle. CDR1 is SEHNR and CDR2 is FQNEAQ in the germline V gene (reference sequence). For the CDR3, the DNA is TGTGCCAGCAGCGCCTTAGCTACTGAAGCTTTCTTT. Translation: CASSALATEAFF.

This rearrangement joins TRBV5-6 to TRBJ1-2; 8 bases agree with TRBD1. Germline values: CDR1 SGHDT, CDR2 YYEEEE. V shed 2 bases and J 4 bases; nucleotides not matched to a gene: 16. CDR3 length equals 18 residues. The CDR3: CASSFWGSSTGGTYGYTF. In nucleotides, the CDR3 is TGTGCCAGCAGCTTTTGGGGCTCTTCAACAGGGGGTACCTATGGCTACACCTTC.

The V and J genes are TRBV27 and TRBJ2-1, with D possibly matching TRBD2 (5 bases). Germline values: CDR1 MNHEY, CDR2 SMNVEV (reference sequence). The V end lost 8 bases, the J end lost 0 bases, and 11 bases lay between the germline ends. This CDR3 is built from 14 residues. The CDR3 loop reads CASALRDSYNEQFF. DNA of the CDR3: TGTGCCAGCGCTTTGAGGGACTCCTACAATGAGCAGTTCTTC.

The gene calls are TRBV10-2 and TRBJ1-3; weak D call: TRBD1 (6 bases). Germline V gene sequence: CDR1 WSHSY, CDR2 SAAADI. Trimming cost V 4 bases and J 2 bases, with 9 bases left between them. This CDR3 has 14 amino acids. The DNA of the CDR3 is TGCGCCAGCAGTGGGACAGCTACTGGAAACACCATATATTTT. This encodes CASSGTATGNTIYF.

The chain uses TRBV6-5 and TRBJ1-2; tentatively, D is TRBD1 (5 bases). Trimming took off 4 bases at V and 3 bases at J, with 9 bases between the two ends. Looked up from germline, CDR1 is MNHEY and CDR2 is SVGAGI. The CDR3 has 13 amino acids. CDR3 protein: CASSSGGDYGYTF. In DNA, the CDR3 is TGTGCCAGCAGTTCCGGGGGAGACTATGGCTACACCTTC.

V usage is TRBV6-6 and J usage is TRBJ1-2; D ambiguous. CDR1 MNHNY and CDR2 SVGAGI come from the germline V gene (reference sequence). CDR3 length equals 11 residues. V lost 2 bases, J lost 8 bases, and 6 bases lay in between. The CDR3 loop reads CASSYVTGYTF. In DNA form, the CDR3 reads TGTGCCAGCAGTTACGTTACAGGCTACACCTTC.